This note documents a single TCR beta chain sequence. Its antigen target is currently unknown. A read error may produce the germline difference seen at one junction end. TCRbeta CDR3 regions were amplified from genomic DNA by means of the immunoSEQ Assay, a bias-controlled multiplex PCR. Turning to the authors' computational methods: The number of nucleated cells in each sample was estimated by amplification of reference gene primers within the assay. To quantify the absolute abundance of each unique TCRbeta CDR3 rearrangement, sequence reads were collapsed and filtered. For each sample, productive Simpson clonality was calculated by taking the square root of Simpson's diversity index across productive rearrangements. The table was pulled from immuneACCESS by TCRdb, which kept in-frame rearrangements only. Such tables lose some clones; where checked, under half of the loss comes from unresolved V genes, and the rest has no known cause. That table is the source of V, J and clone size, and D and trimming were worked out from the DNA. Recorded for this sample are roughly 250,000 clones; around 85% of them occurred a single time. The top ten clones comprise approximately 1.9% of the sample.

Enrolling through a virtual design, the prospective study's participants ranged in age from roughly 18 to 90 years and lived across some 22 United States geographic areas. In the prospective study, cohorts were assigned on the basis of participant-reported clinical history obtained from a screening survey and a study questionnaire. For ImmuneRACE Cohort 3, a participant was defined as recovered based on two consecutive negative NP/OP PCR tests, clearance by a healthcare professional, or resolution of symptoms. In the prospective study, mobile phlebotomists collected whole blood, serum and a nasopharyngeal or oropharyngeal swab from each participant. Additional blood draws and questionnaires over an approximately two-month period could optionally be provided by prospective study participants. Blood samples from the prospective study were shipped frozen or at room temperature prior to DNA extraction.

CDR3 length: 17 amino acids, cysteine to phenylalanine. CDR3 DNA only is kept here, 51 bases in frame from base 1. The germline V gene (reference sequence) supplies CDR1 SSHAT and CDR2 FNYEAQ. The source of the sample is a study of blood T cell repertoires in COVID-19 (TCRdb year 2020). Looking at the study overall: Collaborator samples came from the United States, Italy and Spain and covered acute and convalescent phases of COVID-19. The samples were drawn from the first 160 participants of the ongoing ImmuneRACE study and from under 1,500 subjects provided by 6 global collaborators. Where available, HLA class I and class II types were obtained from metadata supplied by the sample provider rather than from assay-based typing. The material from the prospective study consisted of cDNA or gDNA derived from T cells, B-cell-depleted T cells, or PBMCs. Nearly every sample came with metadata listing a de-identified subject ID, COVID-19 status, age in years and sex. A freely available public database, intended as a resource for researchers studying the immune response to SARS-CoV-2, is where the repertoires were released. The dataset comprised deeply sampled blood TCRbeta repertoires from subjects exposed to, actively infected with, or recovered from COVID-19.

What the research found in general, with its limitations: How much clinical and demographic metadata was included differed by source and by participant, and the metadata was provided uncurated.

The specimen was PBMCs or T cells enriched from blood (not recorded which). The V gene is TRBV7-7 and the J gene is TRBJ2-5; 11 middle bases align to TRBD2. This sequence originates from a woman aged 45-65 years who had recovered from COVID-19. The CDR3 protein: CASSQARLAGGVETQYF. DNA sequence: TGTGCTAGCAGCCAAGCACGGCTAGCGGGAGGAGTGGAGACCCAGTACTTC. Where the CDR3 stops, the reference TRBV7-7 and TRBJ2-5 genes take over; the full variable domain is GAGVSQSPRYKVTKRGQDVTLRCDPISSHATLYWYQQALGQGPEFLTYFNYEAQPDKSGLPSDRFSAERPEGSISTLTIQRTEQRDSAMYRCASSQARLAGGVETQYFGPGTRLLVL.